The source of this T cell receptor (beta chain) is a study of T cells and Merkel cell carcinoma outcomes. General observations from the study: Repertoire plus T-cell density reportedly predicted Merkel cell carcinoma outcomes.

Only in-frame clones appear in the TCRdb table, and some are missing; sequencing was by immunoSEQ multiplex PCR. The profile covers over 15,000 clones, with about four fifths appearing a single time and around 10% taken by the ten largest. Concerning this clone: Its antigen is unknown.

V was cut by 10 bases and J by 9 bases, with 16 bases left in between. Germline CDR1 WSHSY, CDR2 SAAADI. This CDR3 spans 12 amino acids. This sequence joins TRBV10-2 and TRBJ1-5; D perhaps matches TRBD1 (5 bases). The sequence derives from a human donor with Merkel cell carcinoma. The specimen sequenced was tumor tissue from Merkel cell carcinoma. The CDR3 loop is CATGFQGWPQHF. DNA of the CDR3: TGCGCCACCGGCTTTCAGGGTTGGCCCCAGCATTTT.